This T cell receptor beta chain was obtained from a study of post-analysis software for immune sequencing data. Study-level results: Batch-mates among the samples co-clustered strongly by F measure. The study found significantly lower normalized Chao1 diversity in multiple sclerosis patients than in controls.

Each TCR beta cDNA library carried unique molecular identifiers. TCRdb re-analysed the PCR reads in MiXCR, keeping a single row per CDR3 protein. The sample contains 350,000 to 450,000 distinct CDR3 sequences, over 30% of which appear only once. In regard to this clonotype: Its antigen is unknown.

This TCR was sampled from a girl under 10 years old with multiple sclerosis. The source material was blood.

CDR3 nucleotides: TGCAGCGAGAAGGAGGCGGGTTGGGAACAAGAGACCCAGTACTTC. The encoded protein is CSEKEAGWEQETQYF. The chain uses TRBV29-1 and TRBJ2-5, with a possible D match to TRBD2 (5 bases). Germline V gene sequence: CDR1 SQVTM, CDR2 ANQGSEA. The CDR3 runs to 15 residues. The V and J ends lost 7 bases and 2 bases respectively, with 20 bases between them.